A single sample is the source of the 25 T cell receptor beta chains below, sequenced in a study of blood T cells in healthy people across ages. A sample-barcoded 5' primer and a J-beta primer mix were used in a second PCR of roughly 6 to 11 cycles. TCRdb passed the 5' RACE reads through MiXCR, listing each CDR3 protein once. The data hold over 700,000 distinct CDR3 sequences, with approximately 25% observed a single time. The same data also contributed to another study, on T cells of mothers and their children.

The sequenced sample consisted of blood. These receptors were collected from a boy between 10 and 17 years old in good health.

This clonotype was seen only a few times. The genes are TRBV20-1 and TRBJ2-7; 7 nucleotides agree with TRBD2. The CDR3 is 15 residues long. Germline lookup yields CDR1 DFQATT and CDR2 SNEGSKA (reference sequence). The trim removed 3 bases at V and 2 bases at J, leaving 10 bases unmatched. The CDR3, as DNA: TGCAGTGCTAGGGATCCTAGCGGTGATCCCTACGAGCAGTACTTC. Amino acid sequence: CSARDPSGDPYEQYF.

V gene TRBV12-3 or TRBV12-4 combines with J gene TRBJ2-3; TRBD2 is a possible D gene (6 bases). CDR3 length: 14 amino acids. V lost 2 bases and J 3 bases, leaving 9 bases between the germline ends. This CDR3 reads CASSLSRETDTQYF. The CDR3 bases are TGTGCCAGCAGTTTATCCCGGGAGACAGATACGCAGTATTTT.

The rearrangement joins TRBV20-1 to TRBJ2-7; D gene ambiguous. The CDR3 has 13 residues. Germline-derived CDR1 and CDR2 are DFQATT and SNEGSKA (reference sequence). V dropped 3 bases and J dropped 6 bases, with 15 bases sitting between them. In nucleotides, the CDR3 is TGCAGTGCTAGCATCCTAACTACTGGCGAGCAGTACTTC. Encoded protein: CSASILTTGEQYF.

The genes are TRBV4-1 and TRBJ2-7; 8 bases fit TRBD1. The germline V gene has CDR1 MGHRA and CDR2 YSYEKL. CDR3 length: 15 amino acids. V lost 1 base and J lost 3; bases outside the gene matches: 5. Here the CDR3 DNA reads TGCGCCAGCAGCCAAGGACAGGGGTCTTACTACGAGCAGTACTTC. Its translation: CASSQGQGSYYEQYF.

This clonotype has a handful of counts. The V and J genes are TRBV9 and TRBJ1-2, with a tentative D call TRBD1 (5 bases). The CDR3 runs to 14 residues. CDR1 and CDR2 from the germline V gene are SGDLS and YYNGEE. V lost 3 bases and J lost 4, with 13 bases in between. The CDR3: CASSGGAGSYGYTF. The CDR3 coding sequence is TGTGCCAGCAGCGGTGGGGCCGGTTCCTATGGCTACACCTTC.

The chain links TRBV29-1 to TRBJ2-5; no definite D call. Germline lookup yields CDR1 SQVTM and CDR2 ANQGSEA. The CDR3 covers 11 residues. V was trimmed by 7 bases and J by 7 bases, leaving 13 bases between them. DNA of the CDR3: TGCAGCGCCCTAAGAGATTTGACCCAGTACTTC. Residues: CSALRDLTQYF.

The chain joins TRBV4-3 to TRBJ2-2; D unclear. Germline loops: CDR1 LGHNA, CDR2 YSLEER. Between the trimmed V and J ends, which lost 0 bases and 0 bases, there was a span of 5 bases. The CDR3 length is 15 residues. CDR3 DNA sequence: TGCGCCAGCAGCCAAGACAGATCGAACACCGGGGAGCTGTTTTTT. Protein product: CASSQDRSNTGELFF.

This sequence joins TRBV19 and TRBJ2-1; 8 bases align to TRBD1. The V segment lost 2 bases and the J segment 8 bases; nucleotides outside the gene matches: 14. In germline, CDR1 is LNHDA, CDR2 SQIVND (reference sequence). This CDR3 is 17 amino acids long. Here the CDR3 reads CASSISEGEAGGYEQFF. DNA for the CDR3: TGTGCCAGTAGTATAAGTGAGGGGGAGGCAGGGGGCTATGAGCAGTTCTTC.

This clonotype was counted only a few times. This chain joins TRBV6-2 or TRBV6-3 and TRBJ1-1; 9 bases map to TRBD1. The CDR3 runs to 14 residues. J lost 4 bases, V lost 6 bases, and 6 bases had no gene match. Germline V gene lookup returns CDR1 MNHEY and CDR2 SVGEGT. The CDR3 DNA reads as TGTGCCAGCAGAGGACAGGGGTTGGGCACTGAAGCTTTCTTT. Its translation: CASRGQGLGTEAFF.

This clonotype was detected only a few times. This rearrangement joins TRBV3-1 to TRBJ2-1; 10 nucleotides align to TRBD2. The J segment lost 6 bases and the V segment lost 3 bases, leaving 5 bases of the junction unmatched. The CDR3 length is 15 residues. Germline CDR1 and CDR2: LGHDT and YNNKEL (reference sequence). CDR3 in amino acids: CASSHLAGVSNEQFF. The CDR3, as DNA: TGTGCCAGCAGCCACCTAGCGGGGGTCTCCAATGAGCAGTTCTTC.

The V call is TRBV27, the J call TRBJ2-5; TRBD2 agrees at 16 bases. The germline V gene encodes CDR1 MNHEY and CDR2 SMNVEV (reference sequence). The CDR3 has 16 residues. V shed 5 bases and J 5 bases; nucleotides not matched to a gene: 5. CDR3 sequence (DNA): TGTGCCAGCAGTACTCTGGGACTAGCGGGAGGGGAGACCCAGTACTTC. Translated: CASSTLGLAGGETQYF.

CDR3: CASSPYHSNQPQHF. Written as DNA, the CDR3 is TGTGCCAGCAGCCCATATCATAGCAATCAGCCCCAGCATTTT. The genes are TRBV7-2 and TRBJ1-5, with no clear D. The germline CDR1 and CDR2 sequences are SGHTA and FQGNSA. The CDR3 contains 14 residues. V was shortened by 5 bases and J by 0 bases, with 8 bases between the two germline ends.

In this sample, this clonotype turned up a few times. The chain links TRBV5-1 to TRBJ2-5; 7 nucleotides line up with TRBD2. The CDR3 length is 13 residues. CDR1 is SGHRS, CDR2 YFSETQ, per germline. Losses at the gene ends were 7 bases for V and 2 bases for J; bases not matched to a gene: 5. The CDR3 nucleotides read TGCGCCAGCTCAGCTAGCGGACAAGAGACCCAGTACTTC. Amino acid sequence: CASSASGQETQYF. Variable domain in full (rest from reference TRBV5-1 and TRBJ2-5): KAGVTQTPRYLIKTRGQQVTLSCSPISGHRSVSWYQQTPGQGLQFLFEYFSETQRNKGNFPGRFSGRQFSNSRSEMNVSTLELGDSALYLCASSASGQETQYFGPGTRLLVL.

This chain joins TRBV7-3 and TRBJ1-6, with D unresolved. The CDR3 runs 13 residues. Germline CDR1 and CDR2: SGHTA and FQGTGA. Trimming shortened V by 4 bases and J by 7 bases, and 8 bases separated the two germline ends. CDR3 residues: CASSSTPNSPLHF. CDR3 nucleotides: TGTGCCAGCAGCTCCACCCCGAATTCACCCCTCCACTTT.

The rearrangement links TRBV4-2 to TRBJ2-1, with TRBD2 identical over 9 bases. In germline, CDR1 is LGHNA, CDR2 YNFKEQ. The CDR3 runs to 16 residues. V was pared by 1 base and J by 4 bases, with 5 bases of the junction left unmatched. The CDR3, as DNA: TGTGCCAGCAGCCAAGTGGCTAGCGGGATTTACAATGAGCAGTTCTTC. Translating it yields CASSQVASGIYNEQFF.

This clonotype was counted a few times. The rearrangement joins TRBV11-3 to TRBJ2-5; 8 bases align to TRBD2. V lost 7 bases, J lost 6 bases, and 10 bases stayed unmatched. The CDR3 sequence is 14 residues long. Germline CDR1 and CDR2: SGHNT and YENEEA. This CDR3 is CASTPGGDMKTQYF. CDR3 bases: TGTGCCAGCACACCCGGGGGGGACATGAAGACCCAGTACTTC.

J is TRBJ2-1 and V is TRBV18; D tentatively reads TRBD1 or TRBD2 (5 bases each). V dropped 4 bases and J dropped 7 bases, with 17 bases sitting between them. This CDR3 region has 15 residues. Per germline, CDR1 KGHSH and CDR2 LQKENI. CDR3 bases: TGTGCCAGCTCACTGACCATGGGGGAGAGAAATGAGCAGTTCTTC. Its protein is CASSLTMGERNEQFF.

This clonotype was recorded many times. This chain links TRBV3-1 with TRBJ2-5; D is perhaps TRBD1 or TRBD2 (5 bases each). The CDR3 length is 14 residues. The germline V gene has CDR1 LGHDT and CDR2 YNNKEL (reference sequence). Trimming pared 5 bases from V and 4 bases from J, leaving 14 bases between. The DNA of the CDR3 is TGTGCCAGCAGCTTCCGAGGGGCCCGAGAGACCCAGTACTTC. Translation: CASSFRGARETQYF.

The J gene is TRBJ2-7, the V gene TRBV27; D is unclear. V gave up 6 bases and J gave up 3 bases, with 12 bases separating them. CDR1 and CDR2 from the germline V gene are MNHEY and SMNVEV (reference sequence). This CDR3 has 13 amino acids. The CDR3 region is CASSSSPGYEQYF. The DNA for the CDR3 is TGTGCCAGCAGCTCCTCACCGGGCTACGAGCAGTACTTC.

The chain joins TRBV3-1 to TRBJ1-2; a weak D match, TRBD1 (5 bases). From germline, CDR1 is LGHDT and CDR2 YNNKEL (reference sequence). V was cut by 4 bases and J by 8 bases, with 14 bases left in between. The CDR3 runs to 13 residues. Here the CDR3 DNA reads TGTGCCAGCAGCCGGACAATTGGTGGAGGCTACACCTTC. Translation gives CASSRTIGGGYTF.

The CDR3 here is CASSSTTRDTEAFF. CDR3 DNA sequence: TGTGCCAGCAGCTCCACTACAAGGGACACTGAAGCTTTCTTT. This chain connects TRBV7-9 to TRBJ1-1; D gene ambiguous. V was clipped by 4 bases and J by 3 bases, with 12 bases between them. The CDR3 spans 14 residues. Germline loops: CDR1 SEHNR, CDR2 FQNEAQ (reference sequence). Complete variable domain (other parts from reference TRBV7-9 and TRBJ1-1): DTGVSQNPRHKITKRGQNVTFRCDPISEHNRLYWYRQTLGQGPEFLTYFQNEAQLEKSRLLSDRFSAERPKGSFSTLEIQRTEQGDSAMYLCASSSTTRDTEAFFGQGTRLTVV.

CDR3 nucleotide sequence: TGTGCCAGTATGGCCGGACAGGGGGCCCTCGCAACTAATGAAAAACTGTTTTTT. Amino acid sequence: CASMAGQGALATNEKLFF. The gene calls are TRBV19 and TRBJ1-4; TRBD1 matches at 11 bases. CDR1 and CDR2 (germline): LNHDA, SQIVND (reference sequence). This CDR3 has 18 amino acids. J gave up 0 bases and V 7 bases, and 10 bases lay outside the gene matches.

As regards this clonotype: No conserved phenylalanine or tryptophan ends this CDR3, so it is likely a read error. In DNA, the CDR3 is TGTGCCAGCAGCTCGGGACTCGGTACAGATACGCAGTATTCT. As protein: CASSSGLGTDTQYS. The gene calls are TRBV12-3 or TRBV12-4 and TRBJ2-3; TRBD2 is a possible D gene (6 bases). V was cut by 6 bases and J by 3 bases, with 13 bases left in between. This CDR3 has 14 amino acids.

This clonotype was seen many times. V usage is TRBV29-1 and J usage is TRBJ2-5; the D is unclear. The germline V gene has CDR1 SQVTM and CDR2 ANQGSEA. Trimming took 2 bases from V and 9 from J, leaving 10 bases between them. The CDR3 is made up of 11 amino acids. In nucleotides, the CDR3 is TGCAGCGTTGAATCAACGGCTGCCCAGTACTTC. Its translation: CSVESTAAQYF.

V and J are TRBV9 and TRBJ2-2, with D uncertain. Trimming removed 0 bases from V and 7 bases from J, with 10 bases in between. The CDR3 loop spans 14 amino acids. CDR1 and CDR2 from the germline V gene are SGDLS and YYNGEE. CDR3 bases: TGTGCCAGCAGCGTAGCTAATAGGGACGGGGAGCTGTTTTTT. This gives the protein CASSVANRDGELFF.